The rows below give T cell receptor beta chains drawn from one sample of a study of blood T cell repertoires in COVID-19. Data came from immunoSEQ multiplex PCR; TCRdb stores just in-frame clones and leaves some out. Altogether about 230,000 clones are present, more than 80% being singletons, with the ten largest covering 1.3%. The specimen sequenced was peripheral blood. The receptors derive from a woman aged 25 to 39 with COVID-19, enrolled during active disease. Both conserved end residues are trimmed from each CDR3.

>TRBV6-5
ASRPSRVIEKLF
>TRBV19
ASTDLRRKAF
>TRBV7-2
ASSFPGVNYEQY
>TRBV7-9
ASSPLVRDSDYGYT
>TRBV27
ASSPTVNSNQPQH
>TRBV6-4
ASRLGAGANYGYT
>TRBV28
ASSIGNSPLH
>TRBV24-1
ATLDRGPAF
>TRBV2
ASDGGVDRGYEQY
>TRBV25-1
ASSELGQGIYEQY
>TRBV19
ASSPQFGSPLH
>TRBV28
ASSLSIPTYEQY
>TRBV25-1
ASSEYGRGTGGPETQY
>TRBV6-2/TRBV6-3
ASSTGEEINQPQH
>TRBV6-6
ASSPPETGEAF
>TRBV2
ASTQGGKAGGEQY
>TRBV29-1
SALLGGTQY
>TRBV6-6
ASSWTGGTEAF
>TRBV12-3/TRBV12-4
ASRGRGEQY
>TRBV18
ASSRDRSSYEQY
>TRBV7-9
ASSGKQGRIEYNEQF
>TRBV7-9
ASSYGTGTYNEQF
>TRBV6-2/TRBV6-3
ASSFGLQETQY
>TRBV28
ASKDGTGRNSPLH
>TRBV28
ASQRGVKQF
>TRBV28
ASTPPGGGGAHEQY
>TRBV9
ASSVRGGDSPLH
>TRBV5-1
ASSPRDGLSETQY
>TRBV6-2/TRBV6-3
ASSYTGWNTEAF
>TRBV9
ASSQFTSAVSYNEQF
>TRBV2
ASVLGQGDYEQY
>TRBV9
ASSRDIWDTEAF
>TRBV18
ASSPGGRETQY
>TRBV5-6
ASSPRLAGAYNEQF
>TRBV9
ASSVALGGAGNTIY
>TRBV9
ASSAQVGQNYGYT
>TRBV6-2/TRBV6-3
ASSKPRGNNEKLF
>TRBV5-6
ASSLESHEQY
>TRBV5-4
ASSSASASSYGQY
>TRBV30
AWSGQGARVANVLT
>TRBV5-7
ASSLGLAGLYNEQF
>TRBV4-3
ASSQEFGTGGAREKLF
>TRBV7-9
ASSLEVAATYEQY
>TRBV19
ASSNTGTKKYEQY
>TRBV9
ASSAGTSGVQETQY
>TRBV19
ASSPQGTHNQPQH
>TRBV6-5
ASIRAGTTGELF
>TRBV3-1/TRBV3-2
ASSHPGQGSSGYT
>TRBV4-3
ASSQGLGRETQY
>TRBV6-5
ASSYGQGGQPQH
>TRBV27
ASSPRLGLQETQY
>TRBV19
ASSIPRAGTSSTDTQY
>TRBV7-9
ASTDNSWAGQSTDTQY
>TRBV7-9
ASSLILLSYNSPLH
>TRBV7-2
ASSRTSGEETQY